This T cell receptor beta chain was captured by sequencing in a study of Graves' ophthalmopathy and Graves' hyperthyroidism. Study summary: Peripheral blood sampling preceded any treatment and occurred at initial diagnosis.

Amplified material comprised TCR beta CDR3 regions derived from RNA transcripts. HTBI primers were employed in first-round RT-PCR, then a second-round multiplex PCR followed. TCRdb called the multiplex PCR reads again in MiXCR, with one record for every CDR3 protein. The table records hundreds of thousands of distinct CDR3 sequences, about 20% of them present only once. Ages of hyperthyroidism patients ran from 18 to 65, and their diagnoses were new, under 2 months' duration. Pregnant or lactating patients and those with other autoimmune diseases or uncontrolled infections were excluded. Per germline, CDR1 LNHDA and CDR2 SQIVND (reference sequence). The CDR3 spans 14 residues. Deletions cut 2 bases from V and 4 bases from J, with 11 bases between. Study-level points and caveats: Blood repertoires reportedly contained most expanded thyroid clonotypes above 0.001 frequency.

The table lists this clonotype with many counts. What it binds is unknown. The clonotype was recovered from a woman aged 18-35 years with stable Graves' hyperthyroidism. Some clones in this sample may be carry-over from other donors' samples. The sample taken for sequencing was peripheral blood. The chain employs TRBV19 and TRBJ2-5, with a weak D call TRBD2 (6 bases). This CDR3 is CASSITSTGETQYF. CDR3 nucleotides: TGTGCCAGTAGTATAACTAGCACAGGAGAGACCCAGTACTTC.